Listed here are 15 T cell receptor beta chains from one sample, sequenced in a study of cytomegalovirus exposure and HLA in healthy donors (dated by TCRdb to 2017 to 2019). Library generation was performed with the immunoSEQ multiplex PCR assay. For the multiplex PCR, a mixture combining 60 forward primers for TCR Vbeta segments and 13 reverse primers for TCR Jbeta segments was used. This immuneACCESS table, as held by TCRdb, lists in-frame sequences with V and J called but not all clones. Of the missing ones, under half trace to an unresolved V gene in checked studies; the others have no known cause. In this sample the table shows approximately 74,000 clones, about 79% of which occur a single time. In total, the top ten clones hold approximately 7.2% of the sample. Material for sequencing was PBMCs. The receptor source for this set is a woman aged 40 to 50 in good health and CMV-seronegative.

V and J are TRBV28 and TRBJ2-7; D is ambiguous. Germline lookup yields CDR1 MDHEN and CDR2 SYDVKM. The CDR3 has 12 amino acids. Trimming removed 5 bases from V and 1 base from J, with 6 bases in between. Here the CDR3 DNA reads TGTGCCAGCAGTCGCGTTTCCTACGAGCAGTACTTC. Encoded protein: CASSRVSYEQYF.

V is TRBV18 and J is TRBJ1-5; 12 nucleotides align to TRBD1. The CDR3 covers 16 residues. V gave up 3 bases and J gave up 8 bases; unmatched junction bases: 8. Looked up from germline, CDR1 is KGHSH and CDR2 is LQKENI. CDR3 region: CASSPAGTGGEEPQHF. The CDR3 coding sequence is TGTGCCAGCTCACCGGCCGGGACAGGGGGCGAGGAGCCCCAGCATTTT.

The CDR3 spells CASSIPGALGYTF. DNA of the CDR3: TGTGCCAGTAGTATACCTGGGGCGTTGGGCTACACCTTC. This chain connects TRBV19 to TRBJ1-2; D is possibly TRBD1 (5 bases). Trimming shortened V by 2 bases and J by 8 bases, and 12 bases separated the two germline ends. Germline CDR1 LNHDA, CDR2 SQIVND (reference sequence). This CDR3 contains 13 residues.

CDR3 sequence: CASTLGRTYGYTF. CDR3 in DNA: TGTGCCAGCACCTTGGGGCGGACCTATGGCTACACCTTC. The chain carries TRBV6-5 and TRBJ1-2; a weak D match, TRBD1 (5 bases). Looked up from germline, CDR1 is MNHEY and CDR2 is SVGAGI. Trimming shortened V by 7 bases and J by 4 bases, and 13 bases separated the two germline ends. The CDR3 loop spans 13 amino acids.

This clone showed up just a few times. The chain is built from TRBV6-6 and TRBJ1-4; D is unresolved. The V gene's germline CDR1 is MNHNY and CDR2 SVGAGI (reference sequence). CDR3 length: 15 residues. V was pared by 0 bases and J by 0 bases, with 5 bases between. The CDR3 nucleotides are TGTGCCAGCAGTTACTCCGGAGCAACTAATGAAAAACTGTTTTTT. It translates to CASSYSGATNEKLFF.

In DNA, the CDR3 is TGTGCCAGCTCACCTGCGCTTGTGACAGGGGGACAGGAAAAACTGTTTTTT. This encodes CASSPALVTGGQEKLFF. V usage is TRBV18 and J usage is TRBJ1-4; 9 nucleotides agree with TRBD1. Germline CDR1 KGHSH, CDR2 LQKENI. With 3 bases clipped from V and 8 bases from J, the junction kept 13 bases outside the gene matches. The CDR3 is 17 amino acids.

The V and J genes are TRBV18 and TRBJ2-6; the D is unclear. CDR3 length: 14 amino acids. Per germline, CDR1 KGHSH and CDR2 LQKENI. V shed 0 bases and J shed 13 bases, with 13 bases lying between them. Written as DNA, the CDR3 is TGTGCCAGCTCACCACCCGTGACACCCGAGGTCCTGACTTTC. It yields the protein CASSPPVTPEVLTF.

The J gene is TRBJ2-3, the V gene TRBV10-3; TRBD2 is a possible D gene (7 bases). The V gene's germline CDR1 is ENHRY and CDR2 SYGVKD. The CDR3 runs 14 residues. Deletions cut 6 bases from V and 1 base from J, with 11 bases between. The DNA of the CDR3 is TGTGCCATCAGGGGGGCGGGAGGCACAGATACGCAGTATTTT. Translation: CAIRGAGGTDTQYF.

The chain has TRBV5-1 and TRBJ2-1; 12 bases fit TRBD2. The V and J ends lost 0 bases and 4 bases, in that order; junction bases with no gene match: 2. The germline V gene has CDR1 SGHRS and CDR2 YFSETQ. The CDR3 is 16 residues long. DNA for the CDR3: TGCGCCAGCAGCTTGGGGACTAGCGGGATGTACAATGAGCAGTTCTTC. This sequence encodes CASSLGTSGMYNEQFF.

The chain employs TRBV6-6 and TRBJ1-1; D perhaps matches TRBD1 (6 bases). CDR3 length: 12 amino acids. V lost 10 bases to trimming and J lost 2 bases, with 11 bases between them. Germline V gene sequence: CDR1 MNHNY, CDR2 SVGAGI (reference sequence). The CDR3 DNA reads as TGTGCCACCTCGACAGGTAACACTGAAGCTTTCTTT. It encodes CATSTGNTEAFF.

J is TRBJ2-6 and V is TRBV5-4; 9 bases fit TRBD1. The CDR3 totals 17 residues. Per the germline V gene, CDR1 is SGHNT and CDR2 is YYREEE (reference sequence). J gave up 0 bases and V 10 bases, and 11 bases lay outside the gene matches. CDR3 DNA: TGTGCCGGTCAACAGGGGGCTCCCTTCTCTGGGGCCAACGTCCTGACTTTC. It is translated as CAGQQGAPFSGANVLTF.

The rearrangement uses TRBV11-2 and TRBJ2-1; D might be TRBD1 (6 bases). This CDR3 region has 12 residues. CDR1 and CDR2 (germline): SGHAT, FQNNGV. V was pared by 6 bases and J by 8 bases, with 11 bases between. CDR3 DNA: TGTGCCAGCAGTCAACAGGGCCATGAGCAGTTCTTC. As protein: CASSQQGHEQFF.

The chain uses TRBV7-9 and TRBJ2-1; 11 positions match TRBD1. The germline CDR1 and CDR2 sequences are SEHNR and FQNEAQ (reference sequence). V lost 1 base, J lost 11 bases, and 10 bases stayed unmatched. The CDR3 is 16 amino acids. CDR3 sequence (DNA): TGTGCCAGCAGCTTAGACTTAGGACAGGGGGCGATAAAGCAGTTCTTC. Amino acid sequence: CASSLDLGQGAIKQFF.

V and J are TRBV28 and TRBJ2-7, with 7 bases lining up with TRBD2. In germline, CDR1 is MDHEN, CDR2 SYDVKM. The CDR3 spans 13 residues. After removal of 4 bases from V and 1 base from J, the junction contained 1 base not matched to a gene. The CDR3 sequence is CASSWGGSYEQYF. The CDR3 DNA reads as TGTGCCAGCAGTTGGGGGGGGTCCTACGAGCAGTACTTC.

This chain joins TRBV11-3 and TRBJ2-2; D call uncertain. From germline, CDR1 is SGHNT and CDR2 YENEEA. The ends were cut back, 0 bases at V and 6 bases at J, with 5 bases in the middle. This CDR3 comprises 13 residues. DNA for the CDR3: TGTGCCAGCAGCTTAGATTTCGCCGGGGAGCTGTTTTTT. Residues: CASSLDFAGELFF.